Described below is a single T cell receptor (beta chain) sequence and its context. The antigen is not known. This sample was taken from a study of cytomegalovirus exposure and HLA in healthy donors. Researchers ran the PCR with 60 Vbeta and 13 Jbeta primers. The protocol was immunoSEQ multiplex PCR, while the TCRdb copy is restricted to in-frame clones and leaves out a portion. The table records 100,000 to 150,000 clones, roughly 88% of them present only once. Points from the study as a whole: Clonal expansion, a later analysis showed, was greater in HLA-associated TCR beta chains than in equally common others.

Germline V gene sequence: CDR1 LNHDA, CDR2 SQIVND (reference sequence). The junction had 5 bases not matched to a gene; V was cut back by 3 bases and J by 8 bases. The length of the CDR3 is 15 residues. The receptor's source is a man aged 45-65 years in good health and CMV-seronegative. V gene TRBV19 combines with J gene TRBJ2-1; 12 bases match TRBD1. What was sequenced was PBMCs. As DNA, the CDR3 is TGTGCCAGTAGTATGGGGACAGGGGGCCTTTATGAGCAGTTCTTC. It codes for CASSMGTGGLYEQFF.